This TCR beta chain was sequenced in a study of Graves' ophthalmopathy and Graves' hyperthyroidism. RNA transcripts served as template for amplifying TCR beta CDR3 sequences. An initial RT-PCR round employing HTBI primers preceded a second-round multiplex PCR. TCRdb re-called the multiplex PCR reads through MiXCR, storing one row per CDR3 protein. This table holds roughly 610,000 distinct CDR3 sequences, roughly 20% found once. Trimming cost V 4 bases and J 2 bases; bases outside gene matches: 5. Germline loops: CDR1 MNHEY, CDR2 SVGAGI. This CDR3 contains 15 residues. This clonotype was counted many times.

The V call is TRBV6-5, the J call TRBJ2-7; TRBD1 agrees at 10 bases. The sample consisted of peripheral blood. The receptor comes from a woman between 18 and 29 years old with stable Graves' hyperthyroidism. Some clones in this sample may be carry-over from other donors' samples. The CDR3 protein is CASSFPGQGTYEQYF. The CDR3 DNA follows: TGTGCCAGCAGTTTCCCGGGACAGGGGACCTACGAGCAGTACTTC.